This is a list of T cell receptor beta chains from one sample in a study of blood T cell repertoires in COVID-19. The assay was immunoSEQ multiplex PCR, and TCRdb's table has in-frame clones only and misses some. The sample gives approximately 140,000 clones, roughly 88% of which show up once; around 8% is in the top ten. Material for sequencing was peripheral blood. These receptors all come from a woman aged 60 to 75 with COVID-19, enrolled during active disease. CDR3s include the opening cysteine and the closing phenylalanine or tryptophan. The D gene is left open where the match is weak. Clone size is given for some rows only: seen once, a few or many times, or a class if the clone is expanded.

TRBJ2-3 | TRBD2 | TRBV7-8 | - | CASSLVGWTSVSDTQYF | TGTGCCAGCAGCTTAGTGGGGTGGACTAGCGTATCGGATACGCAGTATTTT
TRBJ1-5 | TRBD1 | TRBV6-4 | - | CAINRGSNQPQHF | TGTGCCATTAACAGGGGTAGCAATCAGCCCCAGCATTTT
TRBJ1-1 | TRBD1 | TRBV2 | - | CASTGQGVVTEAFF | TGTGCCAGCACCGGACAGGGGGTTGTCACTGAAGCTTTCTTT
TRBJ2-7 | TRBD1 | TRBV9 | - | CASSGTGGYEQYF | TGTGCCAGCTCCGGGACAGGGGGCTACGAGCAGTACTTC
TRBJ1-4 | - | TRBV29-1 | - | CSVEDSRGADEKLFF | TGCAGCGTTGAAGATTCGCGGGGTGCCGATGAAAAACTGTTTTTT
TRBJ2-4 | TRBD2 | TRBV6-1 | - | CASSEGRGESGRIQYF | TGTGCCAGCAGTGAAGGGCGGGGGGAGTCCGGCCGGATTCAGTACTTC
TRBJ1-1 | - | TRBV12-5 | - | CASAGVGSEAFF | TGTGCTAGTGCGGGGGTGGGCAGTGAAGCTTTCTTT
TRBJ2-6 | - | TRBV9 | once | CASSLDGVAGANVLTF | TGTGCCAGCAGCTTAGACGGAGTAGCAGGGGCCAACGTCCTGACTTTC
TRBJ1-2 | TRBD1 | TRBV6-5 | - | CASSKDRNYGYTF | TGTGCCAGCAGTAAGGACAGGAACTATGGCTACACCTTC
TRBJ1-5 | - | TRBV6-5 | - | CASSYSPRDQPQHF | TGTGCCAGCAGTTACTCGCCCAGGGATCAGCCCCAGCATTTT
TRBJ1-2 | - | TRBV19 | - | CASSIEGGYTF | TGTGCCAGTAGTATCGAGGGCGGCTACACCTTC
TRBJ1-6 | TRBD1 | TRBV30 | - | CAWSLDRELSPLHF | TGTGCCTGGAGCCTGGACAGGGAACTTTCACCCCTCCACTTT
TRBJ2-1 | TRBD2 | TRBV7-6 | - | CASSLGLAGAPNEQFF | TGTGCCAGCAGCTTAGGACTAGCGGGGGCTCCCAATGAGCAGTTCTTC
TRBJ2-7 | - | TRBV27 | - | CASSLGPGTQSYEQYF | TGTGCCAGCAGTTTAGGCCCCGGGACACAGTCCTACGAGCAGTACTTC
TRBJ2-3 | TRBD1 | TRBV7-8 | - | CASSLVRGPYGTDTQYF | TGTGCCAGCAGCTTAGTCAGGGGGCCCTACGGCACAGATACGCAGTATTTT